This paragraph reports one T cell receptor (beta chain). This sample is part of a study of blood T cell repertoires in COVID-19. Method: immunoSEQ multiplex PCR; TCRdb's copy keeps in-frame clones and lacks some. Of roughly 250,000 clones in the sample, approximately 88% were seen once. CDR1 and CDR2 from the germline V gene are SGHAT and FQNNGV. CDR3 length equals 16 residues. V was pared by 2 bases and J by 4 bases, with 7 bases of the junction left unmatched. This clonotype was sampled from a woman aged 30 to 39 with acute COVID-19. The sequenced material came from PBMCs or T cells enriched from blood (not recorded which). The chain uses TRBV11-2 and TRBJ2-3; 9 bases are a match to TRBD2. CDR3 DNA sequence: TGTGCCAGCAGCTTACCCGGGACTAGCTATTCAGATACGCAGTATTTT. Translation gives CASSLPGTSYSDTQYF.